This TCR beta chain was recorded in a study of T-cell memory formation after mild COVID-19. Whole-study findings and limits: The appearance of some responding clones in pre-infection memory suggested that cross-reactive memory joined. The authors did not confirm SARS-CoV-2 specificity of second-wave clones peaking day 37. Clones shrinking from day 15 to 85 showed even CD4/CD8 mixes; later expanders tilted CD4+.

Comment on this clonotype: Its antigen is unidentified.

TCRdb used MiXCR to reprocess the 5' RACE reads, holding one entry per CDR3 protein. The sample consists of around 340,000 distinct CDR3 sequences, 12% to 15% of them appearing once. With 6 bases removed from V and 5 bases from J, the gap between germline ends came to 13 bases. The length of the CDR3 is 13 residues. Per germline, CDR1 SGHTA and CDR2 FQGTGA. The chain has TRBV7-3 and TRBJ2-5; D possibly uses TRBD1 or TRBD2 (6 bases each). The origin of this receptor is a man younger than 30 who had mild COVID-19 (a few samples of this study predate the infection). Cell type and time point are not known. Sequencing was carried out using PBMCs or a T cell subset sorted from them (not recorded which). CDR3 nucleotides: TGTGCCAGCAGTTGGGGGGCTACGGAGACCCAGTACTTC. Its translation is CASSWGATETQYF.